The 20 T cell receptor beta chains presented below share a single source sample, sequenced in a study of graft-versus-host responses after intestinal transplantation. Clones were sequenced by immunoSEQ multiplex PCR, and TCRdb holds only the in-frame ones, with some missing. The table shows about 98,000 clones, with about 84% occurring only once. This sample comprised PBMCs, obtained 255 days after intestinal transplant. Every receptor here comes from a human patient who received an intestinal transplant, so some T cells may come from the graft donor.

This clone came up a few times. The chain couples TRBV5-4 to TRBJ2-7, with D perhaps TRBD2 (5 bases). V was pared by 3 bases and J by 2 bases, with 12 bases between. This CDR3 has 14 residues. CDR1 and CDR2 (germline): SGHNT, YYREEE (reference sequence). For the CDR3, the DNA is TGTGCCAGCAGCTCATCCGGGATGCCCTACGAGCAGTACTTC. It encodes CASSSSGMPYEQYF.

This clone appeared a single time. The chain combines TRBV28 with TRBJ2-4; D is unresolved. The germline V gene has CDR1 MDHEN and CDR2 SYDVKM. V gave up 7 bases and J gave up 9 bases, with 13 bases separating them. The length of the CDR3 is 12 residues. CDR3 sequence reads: CASTLRKGIQYF. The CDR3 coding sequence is TGTGCCAGCACCCTCCGTAAGGGCATTCAGTACTTC.

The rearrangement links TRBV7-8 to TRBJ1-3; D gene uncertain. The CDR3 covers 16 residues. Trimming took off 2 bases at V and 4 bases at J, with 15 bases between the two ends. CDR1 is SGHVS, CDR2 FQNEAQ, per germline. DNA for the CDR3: TGTGCCAGCAGCTTAAGGCGGACCTCTCTGGGAAACACCATATATTTT. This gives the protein CASSLRRTSLGNTIYF.

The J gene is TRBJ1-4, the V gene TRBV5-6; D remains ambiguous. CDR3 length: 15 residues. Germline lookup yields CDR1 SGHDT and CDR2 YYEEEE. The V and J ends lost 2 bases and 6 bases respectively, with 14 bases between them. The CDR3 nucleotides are TGTGCCAGCAGCTTTCCTAGCGGATTGGATGAAAAACTGTTTTTT. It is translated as CASSFPSGLDEKLFF.

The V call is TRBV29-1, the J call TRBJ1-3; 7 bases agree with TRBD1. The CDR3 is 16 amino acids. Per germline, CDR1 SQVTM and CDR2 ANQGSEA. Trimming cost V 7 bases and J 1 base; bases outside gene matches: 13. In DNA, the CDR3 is TGCAGCGCCAGGGGGGACTGGCGACGATCTGGAAACACCATATATTTT. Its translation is CSARGDWRRSGNTIYF.

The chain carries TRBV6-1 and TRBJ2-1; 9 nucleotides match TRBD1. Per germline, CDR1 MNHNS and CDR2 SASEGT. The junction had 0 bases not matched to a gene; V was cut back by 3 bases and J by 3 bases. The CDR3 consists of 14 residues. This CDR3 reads CASSETGGYNEQFF. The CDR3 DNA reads TGTGCCAGCAGTGAGACAGGGGGCTACAATGAGCAGTTCTTC.

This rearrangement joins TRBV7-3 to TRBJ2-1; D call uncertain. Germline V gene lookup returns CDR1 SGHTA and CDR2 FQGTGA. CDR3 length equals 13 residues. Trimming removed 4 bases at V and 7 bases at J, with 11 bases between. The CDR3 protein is CASSSKPGNEQFF. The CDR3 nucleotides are TGTGCCAGCAGCTCAAAGCCCGGGAATGAGCAGTTCTTC.

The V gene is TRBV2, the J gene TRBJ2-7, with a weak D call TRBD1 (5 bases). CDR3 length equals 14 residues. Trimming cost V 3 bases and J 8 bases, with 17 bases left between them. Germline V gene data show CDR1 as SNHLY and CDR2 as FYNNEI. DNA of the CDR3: TGTGCCAGCAGTGATTTGCCGACAGTGGATCAGCAGTACGTC. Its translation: CASSDLPTVDQQYV.

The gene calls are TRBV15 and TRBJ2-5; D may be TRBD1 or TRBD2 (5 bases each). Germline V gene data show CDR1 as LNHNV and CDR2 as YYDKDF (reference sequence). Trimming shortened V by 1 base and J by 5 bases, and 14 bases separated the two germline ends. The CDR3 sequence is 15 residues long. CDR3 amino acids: CATSRGGTGSETQYF. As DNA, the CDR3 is TGTGCCACCAGCAGAGGGGGGACGGGGTCGGAGACCCAGTACTTC.

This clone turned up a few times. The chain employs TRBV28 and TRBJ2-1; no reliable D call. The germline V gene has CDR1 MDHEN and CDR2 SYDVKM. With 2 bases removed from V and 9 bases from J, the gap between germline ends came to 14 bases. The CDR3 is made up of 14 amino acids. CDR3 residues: CASSLREISGEQFF. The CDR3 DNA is TGTGCCAGCAGTTTAAGGGAAATCTCGGGTGAGCAGTTCTTC.

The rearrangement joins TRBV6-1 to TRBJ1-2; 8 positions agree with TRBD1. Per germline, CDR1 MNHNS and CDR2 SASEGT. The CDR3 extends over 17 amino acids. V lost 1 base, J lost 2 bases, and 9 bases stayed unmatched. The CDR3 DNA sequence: TGTGCCAGCAGTGAAGGGTGGGGACAGGCGCGGAACTATGGCTACACCTTC. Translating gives CASSEGWGQARNYGYTF.

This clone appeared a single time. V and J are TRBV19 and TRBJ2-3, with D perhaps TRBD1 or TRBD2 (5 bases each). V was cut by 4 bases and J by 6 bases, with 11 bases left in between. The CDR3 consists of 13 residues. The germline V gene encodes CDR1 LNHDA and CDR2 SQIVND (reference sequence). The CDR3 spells CASSTRDEDTQYF. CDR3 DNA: TGTGCCAGTAGTACCAGGGACGAGGATACGCAGTATTTT.

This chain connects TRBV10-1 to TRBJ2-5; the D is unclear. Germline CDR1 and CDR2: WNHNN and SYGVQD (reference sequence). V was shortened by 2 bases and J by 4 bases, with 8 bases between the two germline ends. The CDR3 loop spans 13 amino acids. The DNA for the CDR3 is TGCGCCAGCAGTGAGGGCTTTGGAGAGACCCAGTACTTC. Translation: CASSEGFGETQYF.

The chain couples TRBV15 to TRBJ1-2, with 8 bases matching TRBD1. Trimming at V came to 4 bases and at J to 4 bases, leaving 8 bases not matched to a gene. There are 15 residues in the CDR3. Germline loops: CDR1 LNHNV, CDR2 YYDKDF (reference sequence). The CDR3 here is CATSKATGARYGYTF. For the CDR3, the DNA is TGTGCCACCAGCAAAGCGACAGGGGCCCGCTATGGCTACACCTTC.

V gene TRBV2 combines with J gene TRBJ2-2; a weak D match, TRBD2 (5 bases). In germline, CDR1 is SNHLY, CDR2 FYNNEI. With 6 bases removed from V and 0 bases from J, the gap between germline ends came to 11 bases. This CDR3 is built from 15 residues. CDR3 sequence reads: CASSRTPTNTGELFF. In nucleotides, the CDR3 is TGTGCCAGCAGCCGGACTCCCACGAACACCGGGGAGCTGTTTTTT.

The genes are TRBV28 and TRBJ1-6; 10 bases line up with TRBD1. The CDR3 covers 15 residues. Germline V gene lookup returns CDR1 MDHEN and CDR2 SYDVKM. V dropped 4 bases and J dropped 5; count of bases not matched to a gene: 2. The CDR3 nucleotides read TGTGCCAGCAGTTCGGGACAGGGGAATAATTCACCCCTCCACTTT. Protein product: CASSSGQGNNSPLHF.

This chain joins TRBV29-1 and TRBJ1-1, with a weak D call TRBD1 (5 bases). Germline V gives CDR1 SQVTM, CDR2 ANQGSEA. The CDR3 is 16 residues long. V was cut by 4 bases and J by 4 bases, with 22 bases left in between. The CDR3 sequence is CSVVGFGAVGFTEAFF. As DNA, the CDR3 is TGCAGCGTTGTTGGTTTTGGGGCAGTAGGCTTCACTGAAGCTTTCTTT.

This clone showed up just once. In DNA form, the CDR3 reads TGCGCCAGCAGCCTCGGGACCCCGGATCACTATGGCTACACCTTC. This sequence encodes CASSLGTPDHYGYTF. This rearrangement joins TRBV4-1 to TRBJ1-2; D is possibly TRBD1 (5 bases). This CDR3 has 15 amino acids. Between the trimmed V and J ends, which lost 4 bases and 3 bases, there was a span of 15 bases. Germline V gene lookup returns CDR1 MGHRA and CDR2 YSYEKL.

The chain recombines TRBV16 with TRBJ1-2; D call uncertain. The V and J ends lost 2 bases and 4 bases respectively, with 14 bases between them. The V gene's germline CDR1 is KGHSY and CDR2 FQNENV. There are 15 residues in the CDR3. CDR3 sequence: CASSQPLDGAYGYTF. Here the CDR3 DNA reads TGTGCCAGCAGCCAACCCCTGGACGGAGCCTATGGCTACACCTTC.

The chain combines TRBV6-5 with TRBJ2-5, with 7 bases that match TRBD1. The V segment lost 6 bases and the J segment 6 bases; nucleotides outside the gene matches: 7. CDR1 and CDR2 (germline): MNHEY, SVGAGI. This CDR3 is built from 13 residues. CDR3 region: CASRTPGGKTQYF. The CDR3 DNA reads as TGTGCCAGCAGGACGCCAGGGGGTAAGACCCAGTACTTC.